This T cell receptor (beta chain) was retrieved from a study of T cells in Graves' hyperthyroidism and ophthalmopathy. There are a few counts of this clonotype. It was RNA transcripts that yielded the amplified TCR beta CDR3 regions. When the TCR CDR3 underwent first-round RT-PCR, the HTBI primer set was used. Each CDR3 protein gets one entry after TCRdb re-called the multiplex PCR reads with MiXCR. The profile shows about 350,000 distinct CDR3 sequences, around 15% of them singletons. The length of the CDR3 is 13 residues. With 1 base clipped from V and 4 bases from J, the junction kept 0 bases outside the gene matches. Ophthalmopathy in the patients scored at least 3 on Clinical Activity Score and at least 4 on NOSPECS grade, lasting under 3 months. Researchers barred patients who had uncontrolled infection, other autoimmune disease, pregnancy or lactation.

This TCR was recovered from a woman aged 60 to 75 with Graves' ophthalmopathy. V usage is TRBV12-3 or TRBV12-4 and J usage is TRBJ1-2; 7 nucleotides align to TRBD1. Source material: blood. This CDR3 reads CASSLGDSYGYTF. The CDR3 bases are TGTGCCAGCAGTTTAGGGGACAGCTATGGCTACACCTTC.